A selection of T cell receptor beta chains follows, all from one sample in a study of PD-1 blockade in classical Hodgkin lymphoma. The protocol was immunoSEQ multiplex PCR, while the TCRdb copy is restricted to in-frame clones and leaves out a portion. The sample lists about 40,000 clones, around 88% seen once, with approximately 7.6% in the top ten. The sequences come from peripheral blood mononuclear cells (PBMCs), collected before the second cycle of nivolumab. These receptors were obtained from a human donor with classical Hodgkin lymphoma. Both conserved end residues are part of each CDR3. A D gene is named only where the DNA matches it firmly. Size values are once, few and many counts, or a class for expanded clones, and some rows have none.

clone_size,v_call,j_call,d_call,cdr3_aa,cdr3_nt
-,TRBV9,TRBJ2-2,TRBD2,CASSPSGGRGTGELFF,TGTGCCAGCAGCCCATCGGGGGGGAGGGGCACCGGGGAGCTGTTTTTT
-,TRBV18,TRBJ2-5,-,CASSPQETQYF,TGTGCCAGCTCACCCCAAGAGACCCAGTACTTC
-,TRBV19,TRBJ1-6,-,CASRDGQVMNSPLHF,TGTGCCAGTAGGGATGGGCAGGTGATGAACTCACCCCTCCACTTT
-,TRBV9,TRBJ2-7,TRBD1,CASSVEPGQGYEQYF,TGTGCCAGCAGCGTAGAACCGGGACAGGGATACGAGCAGTACTTC
-,TRBV4-2,TRBJ2-1,-,CASSAIGSSYNEQFF,TGTGCCAGCAGCGCCATCGGGAGCTCCTACAATGAGCAGTTCTTC
-,TRBV11-2,TRBJ2-5,-,CASSPLGWSETQYF,TGTGCCAGCAGCCCCCTCGGGTGGTCAGAGACCCAGTACTTC
few,TRBV10-3,TRBJ2-7,TRBD1,CAISASLGTGYYEQYF,TGTGCCATCAGTGCCTCTTTGGGGACAGGGTACTACGAGCAGTACTTC
-,TRBV7-3,TRBJ2-1,TRBD2,CASSLTGLAGGSNEQFF,TGTGCCAGCAGCTTAACGGGACTAGCGGGAGGGTCCAATGAGCAGTTCTTC
once,TRBV6-6,TRBJ2-7,-,CASSYTGNYEQYF,TGTGCCAGCAGTTACACGGGGAACTACGAGCAGTACTTC
-,TRBV7-6,TRBJ2-1,-,CASSLALRWEPSYNEQFF,TGTGCCAGCAGCTTAGCGCTTCGTTGGGAACCCTCCTACAATGAGCAGTTCTTC
-,TRBV2,TRBJ2-1,TRBD2,CASSERSGSSNNEQFF,TGTGCCAGCAGCGAGCGAAGCGGGAGCTCCAACAATGAGCAGTTCTTC
-,TRBV18,TRBJ2-7,-,CASSLSWVQPYEQYF,TGTGCCAGCTCACTGTCTTGGGTCCAACCCTACGAGCAGTACTTC
-,TRBV19,TRBJ1-1,-,CASTFAGPGAEGTEAFF,TGTGCCAGTACCTTTGCGGGTCCAGGGGCGGAGGGGACTGAAGCTTTCTTT
-,TRBV29-1,TRBJ2-1,TRBD2,CSVVSGLVYNEQFF,TGCAGCGTTGTGTCGGGACTAGTATACAATGAGCAGTTCTTC
-,TRBV4-1,TRBJ2-7,-,CASSQISGTLNEQYF,TGCGCCAGCAGCCAAATCTCCGGGACCCTGAACGAGCAGTACTTC
-,TRBV6-5,TRBJ2-5,-,CASSYSYGVETQYF,TGTGCCAGCAGTTACTCGTACGGGGTGGAGACCCAGTACTTC
-,TRBV28,TRBJ1-2,-,CASSARGRTLNYGYTF,TGTGCCAGCAGTGCCCGGGGTCGGACTCTTAACTATGGCTACACCTTC
-,TRBV6-5,TRBJ2-1,TRBD2,CASSPRLAGSNEQFF,TGTGCCAGCAGCCCCCGACTAGCGGGATCCAATGAGCAGTTCTTC
-,TRBV7-3,TRBJ1-1,-,CASSLAGDYTEAFF,TGTGCCAGCAGCTTGGCAGGGGATTACACTGAAGCTTTCTTT
once,TRBV5-5,TRBJ2-3,TRBD1,CASLPTGTDTQYF,TGTGCCAGCCTGCCGACAGGGACAGATACGCAGTATTTT
-,TRBV30,TRBJ1-2,-,CAWSVLENYGYTF,TGTGCCTGGAGTGTACTGGAGAACTATGGCTACACCTTC
once,TRBV28,TRBJ2-2,-,CASSLGRSLTGELFF,TGTGCCAGCAGTTTAGGGCGGAGCCTCACCGGGGAGCTGTTTTTT
-,TRBV11-2,TRBJ1-1,-,CASSLSHYMNTEAFF,TGTGCCAGCAGCTTAAGTCATTATATGAACACTGAAGCTTTCTTT
-,TRBV5-1,TRBJ1-1,-,CASSAWGSTEAFF,TGCGCCAGCAGCGCGTGGGGGTCCACTGAAGCTTTCTTT
-,TRBV6-1,TRBJ2-5,-,CASSVYRNQETQYF,TGTGCCAGCAGTGTGTACAGGAATCAAGAGACCCAGTACTTC
-,TRBV9,TRBJ2-1,TRBD2,CASSDKGLAAYNEQFF,TGTGCCAGCAGCGACAAGGGACTAGCGGCCTACAATGAGCAGTTCTTC
-,TRBV12-5,TRBJ2-4,TRBD1,CASGLVVGWGQGITKNIQYF,TGTGCTAGTGGTTTGGTAGTAGGGTGGGGACAGGGGATAACCAAAAACATTCAGTACTTC
-,TRBV12-5,TRBJ2-2,TRBD2,CASGLVSSALTSGRVSPGELFF,TGTGCTAGTGGTTTGGTTAGTTCGGCTTTGACTAGCGGGAGAGTTAGCCCCGGGGAGCTGTTTTTT
few,TRBV7-2,TRBJ2-7,-,CASSLGGILAYEQYF,TGTGCCAGCAGCTTGGGGGGCATATTAGCCTACGAGCAGTACTTC
-,TRBV5-1,TRBJ1-1,-,CASTDVGTEAFF,TGCGCCAGCACCGATGTGGGGACTGAAGCTTTCTTT
-,TRBV19,TRBJ1-2,-,CANPPNYGYTF,TGTGCCAACCCTCCTAACTATGGCTACACCTTC
once,TRBV9,TRBJ1-4,-,CASSVAGGVNEKLFF,TGTGCCAGCAGCGTAGCCGGAGGGGTTAATGAAAAACTGTTTTTT
-,TRBV5-1,TRBJ1-3,TRBD1,CASSGRGQADSGNTIYF,TGCGCCAGCAGCGGGAGGGGACAGGCTGACTCTGGAAACACCATATATTTT
-,TRBV6-5,TRBJ2-5,-,CASSYSGTSETQYF,TGTGCCAGCAGTTACTCTGGCACGTCAGAGACCCAGTACTTC
-,TRBV5-1,TRBJ1-3,-,CASSFQQTGNTIYF,TGCGCCAGCAGCTTCCAACAGACTGGAAACACCATATATTTT
-,TRBV4-2,TRBJ2-1,TRBD2,CASSQVGTSNEQFF,TGTGCCAGCAGCCAAGTAGGGACTAGTAATGAGCAGTTCTTC
few,TRBV7-3,TRBJ2-3,-,CASSVGWGSSDTQYF,TGTGCCAGCAGCGTCGGATGGGGGTCTTCAGATACGCAGTATTTT
-,TRBV21-1,TRBJ1-3,-,CASSLRLSSGNTIYF,TGTGCCAGCAGCCTGCGACTGAGCTCTGGAAACACCATATATTTT
-,TRBV5-1,TRBJ2-5,-,CASSWTWQETQYF,TGCGCCAGCAGCTGGACTTGGCAAGAGACCCAGTACTTC
once,TRBV10-3,TRBJ2-7,-,CASSYSETTGDEQYF,TGTGCCAGCAGTTACTCGGAGACCACAGGCGACGAGCAGTACTTC
-,TRBV29-1,TRBJ2-1,TRBD1,CSVTRDRGNEQFF,TGCAGCGTTACCCGGGACAGGGGGAATGAGCAGTTCTTC
-,TRBV30,TRBJ2-7,-,CAWSVLSGPYEQYF,TGTGCCTGGAGTGTACTATCGGGGCCCTACGAGCAGTACTTC
medium-sized,TRBV25-1,TRBJ2-3,-,CASGEDTQYF,TGTGCCAGTGGAGAAGATACGCAGTATTTT
-,TRBV29-1,TRBJ1-4,-,CSALRTAYEKLFF,TGCAGCGCACTCAGGACAGCTTATGAAAAACTGTTTTTT
-,TRBV5-6,TRBJ2-7,-,CASSRRDNPPSHEQYF,TGTGCCAGCAGCCGGCGGGATAACCCACCTAGTCACGAGCAGTACTTC
-,TRBV7-2,TRBJ2-3,-,CASFRGASTDTQYF,TGTGCCAGCTTCCGGGGAGCGAGCACAGATACGCAGTATTTT
-,TRBV5-5,TRBJ1-2,-,CASSSAAISGYTF,TGTGCCAGCAGCTCCGCAGCAATCAGTGGCTACACCTTC
-,TRBV5-4,TRBJ2-7,-,CASSLTDSYYEQYF,TGTGCCAGCAGCTTGACCGACAGTTACTACGAGCAGTACTTC
-,TRBV9,TRBJ1-1,TRBD1,CASSSGTANTEAFF,TGTGCCAGCAGCTCCGGGACAGCAAACACTGAAGCTTTCTTT
-,TRBV5-8,TRBJ1-2,-,CASSFSSGTYGYTF,TGTGCCAGCAGCTTTAGTTCGGGGACCTATGGCTACACCTTC
-,TRBV5-4,TRBJ1-1,-,CASSLGQVGEAFF,TGTGCCAGCAGCTTGGGACAGGTCGGGGAAGCTTTCTTT
-,TRBV6-1,TRBJ1-4,-,CASSDVFSAQAEKLFF,TGTGCCAGCAGTGATGTTTTTTCGGCCCAAGCAGAAAAACTGTTTTTT
-,TRBV15,TRBJ2-6,-,CATSREQEGANVLTF,TGTGCCACCAGCAGAGAACAGGAAGGGGCCAACGTCCTGACTTTC